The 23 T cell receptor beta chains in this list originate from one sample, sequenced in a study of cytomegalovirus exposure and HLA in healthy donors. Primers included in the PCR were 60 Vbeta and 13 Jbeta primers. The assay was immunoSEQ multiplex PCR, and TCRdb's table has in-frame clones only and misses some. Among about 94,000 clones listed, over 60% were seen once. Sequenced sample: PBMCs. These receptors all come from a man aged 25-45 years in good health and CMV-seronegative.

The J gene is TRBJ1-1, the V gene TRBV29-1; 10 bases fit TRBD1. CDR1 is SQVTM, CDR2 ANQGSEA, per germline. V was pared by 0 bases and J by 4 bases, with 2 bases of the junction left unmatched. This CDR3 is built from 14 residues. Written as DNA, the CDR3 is TGCAGCGTTGAAGAGACAGGGGGCCGCACTGAAGCTTTCTTT. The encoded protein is CSVEETGGRTEAFF.

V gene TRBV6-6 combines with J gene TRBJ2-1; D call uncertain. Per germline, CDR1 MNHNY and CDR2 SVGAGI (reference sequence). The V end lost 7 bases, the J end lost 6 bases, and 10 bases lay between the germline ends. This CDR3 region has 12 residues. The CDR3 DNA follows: TGTGCCAGCACCCGAGAACCCAATGAGCAGTTCTTC. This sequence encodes CASTREPNEQFF.

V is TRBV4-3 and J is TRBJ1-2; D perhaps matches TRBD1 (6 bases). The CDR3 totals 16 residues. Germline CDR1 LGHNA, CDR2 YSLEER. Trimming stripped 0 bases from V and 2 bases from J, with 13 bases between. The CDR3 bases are TGCGCCAGCAGCCAAGATAGGGGGGGGTTAAACTATGGCTACACCTTC. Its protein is CASSQDRGGLNYGYTF.

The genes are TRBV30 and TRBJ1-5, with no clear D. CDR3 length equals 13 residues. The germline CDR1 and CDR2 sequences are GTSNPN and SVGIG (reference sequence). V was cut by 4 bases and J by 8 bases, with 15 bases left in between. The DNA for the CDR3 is TGTGCCTGGACCACGGAGGGTAGGGAGCCCCAGCATTTT. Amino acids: CAWTTEGREPQHF. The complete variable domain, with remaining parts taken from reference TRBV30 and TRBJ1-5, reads SQTIHQWPATLVQPVGSPLSLECTVEGTSNPNLYWYRQAAGRGLQLLFYSVGIGQISSEVPQNLSASRPQDRQFILSSKKLLLSDSGFYLCAWTTEGREPQHFGDGTRLSIL.

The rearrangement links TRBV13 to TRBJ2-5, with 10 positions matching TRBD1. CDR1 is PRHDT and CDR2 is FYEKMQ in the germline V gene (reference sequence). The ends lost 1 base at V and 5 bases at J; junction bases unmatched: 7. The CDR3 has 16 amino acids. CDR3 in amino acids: CASSLERDRGGETQYF. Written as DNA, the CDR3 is TGTGCCAGCAGCTTAGAACGGGACAGGGGAGGGGAGACCCAGTACTTC.

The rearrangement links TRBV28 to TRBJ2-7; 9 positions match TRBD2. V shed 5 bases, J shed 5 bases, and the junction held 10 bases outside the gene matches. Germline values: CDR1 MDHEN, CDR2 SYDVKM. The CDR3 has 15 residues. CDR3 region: CASSDSGRAGDEQYF. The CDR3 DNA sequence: TGTGCCAGCAGTGATAGCGGGAGAGCGGGCGACGAGCAGTACTTC.

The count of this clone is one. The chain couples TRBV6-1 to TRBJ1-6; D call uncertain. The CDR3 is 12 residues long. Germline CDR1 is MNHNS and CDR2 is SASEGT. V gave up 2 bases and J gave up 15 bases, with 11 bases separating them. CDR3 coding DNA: TGTGCCAGCAGTGAAACCATTACGGTCCTCCACTTT. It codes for CASSETITVLHF.

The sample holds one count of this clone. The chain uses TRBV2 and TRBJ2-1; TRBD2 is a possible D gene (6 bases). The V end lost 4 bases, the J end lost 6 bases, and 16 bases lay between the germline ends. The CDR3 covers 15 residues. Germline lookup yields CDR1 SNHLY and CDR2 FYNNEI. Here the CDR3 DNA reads TGTGCCAGCAGTGTCACTAGCCCATTCGTCAATGAGCAGTTCTTC. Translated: CASSVTSPFVNEQFF.

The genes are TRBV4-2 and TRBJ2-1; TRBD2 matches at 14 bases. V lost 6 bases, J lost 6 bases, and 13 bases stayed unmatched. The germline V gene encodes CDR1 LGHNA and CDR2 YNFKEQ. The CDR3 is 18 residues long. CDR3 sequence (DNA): TGTGCCAGCAGGGGGACTAGCGGGAGCAAAGGAACTGCCAATGAGCAGTTCTTC. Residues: CASRGTSGSKGTANEQFF.

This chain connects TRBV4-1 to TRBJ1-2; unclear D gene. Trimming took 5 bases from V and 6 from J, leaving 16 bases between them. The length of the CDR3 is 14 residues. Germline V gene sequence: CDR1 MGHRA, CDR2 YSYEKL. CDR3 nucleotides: TGCGCCAGCAGCAAACGTCTGAACATGGATGGCTACACCTTC. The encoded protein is CASSKRLNMDGYTF.

The CDR3 DNA reads TGTGCCAGCTCCGCGGCGGCAGCCTACGAGCAGTACTTC. It specifies CASSAAAAYEQYF. The J gene is TRBJ2-7, the V gene TRBV18; D call uncertain. Germline assignment: CDR1 KGHSH and CDR2 LQKENI. CDR3 length equals 13 residues. The V end was cut by 6 bases, the J end by 2 bases, with 11 bases between.

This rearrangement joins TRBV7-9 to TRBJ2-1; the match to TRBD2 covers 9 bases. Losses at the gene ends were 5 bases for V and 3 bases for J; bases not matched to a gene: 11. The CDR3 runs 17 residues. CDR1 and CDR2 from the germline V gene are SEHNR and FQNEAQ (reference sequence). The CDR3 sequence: CASSPPAGLAYYNEQFF. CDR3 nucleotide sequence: TGTGCCAGCAGCCCACCCGCGGGACTAGCTTACTACAATGAGCAGTTCTTC.

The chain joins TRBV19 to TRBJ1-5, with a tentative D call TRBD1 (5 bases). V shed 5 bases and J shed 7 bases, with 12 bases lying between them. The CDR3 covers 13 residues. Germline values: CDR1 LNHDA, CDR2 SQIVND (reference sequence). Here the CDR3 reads CASSEGRGQPQHF. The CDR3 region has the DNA TGTGCCAGTAGTGAGGGGAGGGGCCAGCCCCAGCATTTT.

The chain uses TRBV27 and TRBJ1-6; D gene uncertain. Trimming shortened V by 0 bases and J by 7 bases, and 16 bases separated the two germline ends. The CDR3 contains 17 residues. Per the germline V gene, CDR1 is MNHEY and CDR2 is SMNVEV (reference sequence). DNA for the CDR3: TGTGCCAGCAGTTTATCGCCCTCGGATTCGGGAAATTCACCCCTCCACTTT. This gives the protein CASSLSPSDSGNSPLHF.

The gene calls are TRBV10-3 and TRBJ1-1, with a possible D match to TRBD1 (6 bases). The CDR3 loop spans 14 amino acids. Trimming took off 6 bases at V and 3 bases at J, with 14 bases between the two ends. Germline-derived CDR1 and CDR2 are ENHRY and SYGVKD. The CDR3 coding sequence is TGTGCCATCAGGGGGACATCCCCCGACACTGAAGCTTTCTTT. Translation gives CAIRGTSPDTEAFF.

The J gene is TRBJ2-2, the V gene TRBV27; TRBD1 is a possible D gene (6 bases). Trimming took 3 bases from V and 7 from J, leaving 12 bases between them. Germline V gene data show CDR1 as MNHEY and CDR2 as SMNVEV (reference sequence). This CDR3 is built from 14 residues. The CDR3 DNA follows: TGTGCCAGCAGTTTGTCAGGGGCGGGCGGGGAGCTGTTTTTT. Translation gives CASSLSGAGGELFF.

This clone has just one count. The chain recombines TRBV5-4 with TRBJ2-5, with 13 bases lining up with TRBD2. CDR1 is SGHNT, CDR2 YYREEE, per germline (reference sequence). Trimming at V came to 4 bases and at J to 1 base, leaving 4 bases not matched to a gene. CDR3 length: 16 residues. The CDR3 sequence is CASSVRLAGGQETQYF. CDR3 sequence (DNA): TGTGCCAGCAGCGTGCGACTAGCGGGGGGCCAAGAGACCCAGTACTTC. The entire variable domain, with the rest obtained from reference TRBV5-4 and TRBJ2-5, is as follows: ETGVTQSPTHLIKTRGQQVTLRCSSQSGHNTVSWYQQALGQGPQFIFQYYREEENGRGNFPPRFSGLQFPNYSSELNVNALELDDSALYLCASSVRLAGGQETQYFGPGTRLLVL.

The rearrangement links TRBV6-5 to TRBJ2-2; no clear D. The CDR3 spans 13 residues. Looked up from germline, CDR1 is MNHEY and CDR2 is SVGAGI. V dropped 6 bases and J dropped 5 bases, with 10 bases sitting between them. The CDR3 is CASSRDTTGELFF. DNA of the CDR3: TGTGCCAGCAGCCGAGACACGACCGGGGAGCTGTTTTTT.

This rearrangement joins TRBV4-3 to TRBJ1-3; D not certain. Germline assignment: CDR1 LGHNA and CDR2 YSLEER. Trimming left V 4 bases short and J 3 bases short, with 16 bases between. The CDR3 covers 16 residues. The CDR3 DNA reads TGCGCCAGCAGCCCCGGGTCCGGATCGGGTGGAAACACCATATATTTT. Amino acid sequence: CASSPGSGSGGNTIYF.

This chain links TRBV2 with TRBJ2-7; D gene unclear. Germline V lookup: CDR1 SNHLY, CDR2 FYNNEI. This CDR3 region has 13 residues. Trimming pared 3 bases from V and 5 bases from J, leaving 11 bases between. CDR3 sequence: CASSDGRGHEQYF. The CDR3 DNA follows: TGTGCCAGCAGTGACGGTCGAGGCCACGAGCAGTACTTC.

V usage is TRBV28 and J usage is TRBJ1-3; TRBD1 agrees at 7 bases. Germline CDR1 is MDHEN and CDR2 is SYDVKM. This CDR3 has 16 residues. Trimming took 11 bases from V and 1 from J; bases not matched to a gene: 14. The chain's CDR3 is CAGKETGWYSGNTIYF. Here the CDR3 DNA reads TGTGCCGGCAAAGAGACAGGGTGGTATTCTGGAAACACCATATATTTT.

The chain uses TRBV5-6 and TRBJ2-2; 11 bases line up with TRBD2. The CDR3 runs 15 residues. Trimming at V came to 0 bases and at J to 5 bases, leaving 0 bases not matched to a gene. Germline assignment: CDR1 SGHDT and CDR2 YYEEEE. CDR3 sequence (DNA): TGTGCCAGCAGCTTGGGACTAGCGGGGACCGGGGAGCTGTTTTTT. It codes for CASSLGLAGTGELFF.

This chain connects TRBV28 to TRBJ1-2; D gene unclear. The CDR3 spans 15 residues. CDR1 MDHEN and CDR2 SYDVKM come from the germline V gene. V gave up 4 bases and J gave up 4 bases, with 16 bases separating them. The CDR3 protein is CASSSGSDMSYGYTF. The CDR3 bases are TGTGCCAGCAGTTCAGGTTCAGATATGTCCTATGGCTACACCTTC.